The present TCR beta chain was sequenced within a study of CD8 T cells in ankylosing spondylitis. The CDR3 runs to 15 residues. Quantitative 5'-RACE with molecular barcodes was used to make the TCR beta libraries. TCRdb re-called the 5' RACE reads with MiXCR, one entry per CDR3 protein. The sample lists roughly 150,000 distinct CDR3 sequences; roughly 30% were seen once. The receptor comes from a male donor with ankylosing spondylitis. V gene TRBV21-1 combines with J gene TRBJ1-3; TRBD1 is the table's D call and was not checked against the DNA. TRBV21-1 is labeled a pseudogene. Specimen: synovial fluid, either unsorted or a sorted T cell fraction (not recorded which). CDR3: CASSKLGASGNTIYF. The CDR3 bases are TGTGCCAGCAGCAAACTAGGGGCCTCTGGAAACACCATATATTTT.